A selection of T cell receptor beta chains follows, all from one sample in a study of T cell repertoires in cytomegalovirus infection. TCRdb recomputed calls from the reads with MiXCR, one row per CDR3 protein. The data show about 680,000 distinct CDR3 sequences, with approximately 24% seen just once and 7% to 9% held by the top ten. Material: CD8+ T cells from PBMCs. The origin of the receptors is a human donor in good health (CMV status not recorded). Some clones in this sample may be carry-over from other donors' samples. CDR3s include the opening cysteine and the closing phenylalanine or tryptophan. Each record gives: D gene, V gene, clone size, J gene, CDR3 protein, CDR3 DNA. A D gene is named only where the DNA matches it firmly. Some rows have no size entry. The others give once, few or many, or a class for an expanded clone.

D: NA
V: TRBV6-5
size: NA
J: TRBJ1-2
CDR3: CASSYSIGEVSYGYTF
DNA: TGTGCCAGCAGTTACTCGATCGGTGAAGTCAGCTATGGCTACACCTTC

D: NA
V: TRBV7-2
size: many
J: TRBJ1-5
CDR3: CASGLYSNQPQHF
DNA: TGTGCCAGCGGTCTCTATAGCAATCAGCCCCAGCATTTT

D: TRBD1
V: TRBV28
size: many
J: TRBJ1-2
CDR3: CASSSWDSYNYGYTF
DNA: TGTGCCAGCAGTTCATGGGACAGTTATAACTATGGCTACACCTTC

D: NA
V: TRBV6-5
size: many
J: TRBJ1-5
CDR3: CASSLLVGEPQHF
DNA: TGTGCCAGCAGTCTCCTGGTCGGGGAGCCCCAGCATTTT

D: TRBD2
V: TRBV7-6
size: few
J: TRBJ2-7
CDR3: CASSEAAGGDEQYF
DNA: TGTGCCAGCAGCGAGGCAGCGGGGGGGGATGAGCAGTACTTC

D: TRBD1
V: TRBV4-2
size: NA
J: TRBJ1-2
CDR3: CASSQGDRGLRGYTF
DNA: TGTGCCAGCAGCCAAGGCGACAGGGGGCTCAGGGGCTACACCTTC

D: NA
V: TRBV20-1
size: NA
J: TRBJ1-1
CDR3: CSARVGVYTEAFF
DNA: TGCAGTGCTAGAGTAGGGGTGTACACTGAAGCTTTCTTT

D: NA
V: TRBV10-1
size: NA
J: TRBJ1-2
CDR3: CASSDGTRRGYTF
DNA: TGCGCCAGCAGCGACGGGACGAGACGAGGCTACACCTTC

D: NA
V: TRBV6-1
size: many
J: TRBJ2-1
CDR3: CASRGGLKSYNEQFF
DNA: TGTGCCAGCAGAGGCGGACTTAAATCCTACAATGAGCAGTTCTTC

D: TRBD1
V: TRBV28
size: many
J: TRBJ1-6
CDR3: CASSLFHDRVSPLHF
DNA: TGTGCCAGCAGTTTATTCCACGACAGGGTTTCACCCCTCCACTTT

D: NA
V: TRBV29-1
size: few
J: TRBJ2-1
CDR3: CSVEKGREENEQFF
DNA: TGCAGCGTTGAAAAGGGCAGGGAGGAGAATGAGCAGTTCTTC

D: NA
V: TRBV5-1
size: NA
J: TRBJ1-6
CDR3: CASSLALNPNSPLHF
DNA: TGCGCCAGCAGCTTGGCTCTTAACCCGAATTCACCCCTCCACTTT

D: TRBD2
V: TRBV4-3
size: NA
J: TRBJ2-3
CDR3: CASSLGLAGGPRTDTQYF
DNA: TGCGCCAGCAGCCTCGGACTAGCGGGGGGTCCGCGGACAGATACGCAGTATTTT

D: TRBD1
V: TRBV10-3
size: few
J: TRBJ1-2
CDR3: CAISPRGTATNYGYTF
DNA: TGTGCCATCAGTCCCCGGGGGACAGCTACGAACTATGGCTACACCTTC

D: NA
V: TRBV7-9
size: few
J: TRBJ2-2
CDR3: CASSSGSHRYSGELFF
DNA: TGTGCCAGCAGCTCCGGGTCTCACAGATACTCCGGGGAGCTGTTTTTT

D: TRBD1
V: TRBV2
size: NA
J: TRBJ2-1
CDR3: CASSERETGLKSEFF
DNA: TGTGCCAGCAGTGAAAGAGAGACAGGGTTAAAGAGCGAGTTCTTC

D: NA
V: TRBV6-1
size: NA
J: TRBJ2-7
CDR3: CATSTDHYEQYF
DNA: TGTGCCACATCGACAGACCACTACGAGCAGTACTTC

D: NA
V: TRBV10-3
size: few
J: TRBJ1-1
CDR3: CAIHPGVGYTEAFF
DNA: TGTGCCATCCACCCGGGGGTGGGGTACACTGAAGCTTTCTTT

D: TRBD1
V: TRBV5-1
size: few
J: TRBJ1-1
CDR3: CASSFYRGGAMDEAFF
DNA: TGCGCCAGCAGCTTTTACAGGGGAGGGGCGATGGATGAAGCTTTCTTT

D: NA
V: TRBV20-1
size: NA
J: TRBJ1-2
CDR3: CSARDGETKTREANYGYTF
DNA: TGCAGTGCTAGAGATGGGGAAACCAAGACCAGAGAAGCTAACTATGGCTACACCTTC

D: NA
V: TRBV27
size: NA
J: TRBJ2-3
CDR3: CASSFGQVTDTQYF
DNA: TGTGCCAGCAGTTTTGGGCAGGTCACAGATACGCAGTATTTT

D: NA
V: TRBV2
size: few
J: TRBJ1-4
CDR3: CASSDVTYWGGTTDEKLFF
DNA: TGTGCCAGCAGTGACGTTACCTACTGGGGTGGGACTACTGATGAAAAACTGTTTTTT

D: NA
V: TRBV29-1
size: NA
J: TRBJ1-1
CDR3: CSVLPVGFGTEAFF
DNA: TGCAGCGTTTTGCCCGTTGGGTTCGGCACTGAAGCTTTCTTT

D: TRBD1
V: TRBV7-8
size: NA
J: TRBJ1-2
CDR3: CASNLQGRDYGYTF
DNA: TGTGCCAGCAACCTACAGGGGCGCGACTATGGCTACACCTTC

D: NA
V: TRBV14
size: few
J: TRBJ2-3
CDR3: CASSQEEFPSTDTQYF
DNA: TGTGCCAGCAGCCAAGAGGAGTTCCCTAGCACAGATACGCAGTATTTT

D: NA
V: TRBV12-3/TRBV12-4
size: many
J: TRBJ1-2
CDR3: CASSLMASGYTF
DNA: TGTGCCAGCAGTTTAATGGCGAGTGGCTACACCTTC

D: NA
V: TRBV9
size: NA
J: TRBJ2-3
CDR3: CASGHTQYF
DNA: TGTGCCAGCGGGCATACGCAGTATTTT

D: NA
V: TRBV4-1
size: many
J: TRBJ2-7
CDR3: CASSQDRRSLYEQYF
DNA: TGCGCCAGCAGCCAAGATCGGCGGAGTCTCTACGAGCAGTACTTC

D: TRBD2
V: TRBV6-6
size: many
J: TRBJ2-3
CDR3: CASSPTSGSTDTQYF
DNA: TGTGCCAGCAGTCCGACTAGCGGGAGCACAGATACGCAGTATTTT

D: NA
V: TRBV6-6
size: NA
J: TRBJ2-2
CDR3: CASSYYEGTGELFF
DNA: TGTGCCAGCAGTTACTATGAGGGCACCGGGGAGCTGTTTTTT

D: NA
V: TRBV20-1
size: NA
J: TRBJ1-1
CDR3: CSAPALEAFF
DNA: TGCAGTGCTCCAGCCTTGGAAGCTTTCTTT

D: NA
V: TRBV7-6
size: many
J: TRBJ2-5
CDR3: CASSFSRPETQYF
DNA: TGTGCCAGCAGCTTTAGCAGACCAGAGACCCAGTACTTC

D: NA
V: TRBV19
size: few
J: TRBJ2-2
CDR3: CASSIQGGELFF
DNA: TGTGCCAGTAGTATCCAGGGGGGGGAGCTGTTTTTT

D: TRBD1
V: TRBV7-6
size: many
J: TRBJ1-4
CDR3: CASSRADRLYEKLFF
DNA: TGTGCCAGCAGCCGAGCGGACAGGTTATATGAAAAACTGTTTTTT

D: NA
V: TRBV29-1
size: NA
J: TRBJ2-1
CDR3: CSVEDRGVGYNEQFF
DNA: TGCAGCGTTGAAGATCGTGGAGTGGGCTACAATGAGCAGTTCTTC

D: NA
V: TRBV15
size: many
J: TRBJ2-1
CDR3: CATSRAPVPEQFF
DNA: TGTGCCACCAGCAGAGCTCCTGTCCCTGAGCAGTTCTTC

D: NA
V: TRBV6-1
size: NA
J: TRBJ2-3
CDR3: CASSPTSDTDTQYF
DNA: TGTGCCAGCAGTCCGACTAGTGACACAGATACGCAGTATTTT

D: NA
V: TRBV27
size: NA
J: TRBJ2-7
CDR3: CASSPSAGQQNYEQYF
DNA: TGTGCCAGCAGTCCATCGGCGGGGCAGCAAAATTACGAGCAGTACTTC

D: NA
V: TRBV7-2
size: many
J: TRBJ2-5
CDR3: CASSSIWGRETQYF
DNA: TGTGCCAGCAGCTCTATCTGGGGTCGGGAGACCCAGTACTTC

D: NA
V: TRBV6-5
size: many
J: TRBJ2-5
CDR3: CASSYGWGSEETQYF
DNA: TGTGCCAGCAGTTACGGGTGGGGGAGTGAAGAGACCCAGTACTTC

D: NA
V: TRBV27
size: few
J: TRBJ1-2
CDR3: CASSLSQEGLNYGYTF
DNA: TGTGCCAGCAGTTTATCTCAGGAGGGGCTTAACTATGGCTACACCTTC

D: NA
V: TRBV3-1
size: NA
J: TRBJ1-1
CDR3: CASSQSRDLNTEAFF
DNA: TGTGCCAGCAGCCAGAGTAGGGATTTGAACACTGAAGCTTTCTTT

D: NA
V: TRBV7-9
size: NA
J: TRBJ2-7
CDR3: CASSQWAYEQYF
DNA: TGTGCCAGCAGCCAGTGGGCCTACGAGCAGTACTTC

D: NA
V: TRBV7-9
size: few
J: TRBJ1-2
CDR3: CASPGGDNYGYTF
DNA: TGTGCCAGCCCGGGGGGCGACAACTATGGCTACACCTTC

D: TRBD2
V: TRBV11-3
size: NA
J: TRBJ2-1
CDR3: CASSTRWTSGGNNEQFF
DNA: TGTGCCAGCAGCACGCGTTGGACTAGCGGGGGGAACAATGAGCAGTTCTTC

D: NA
V: TRBV2
size: few
J: TRBJ1-5
CDR3: CASSESDYSNQPQHF
DNA: TGTGCCAGCAGTGAATCCGATTATAGCAATCAGCCCCAGCATTTT

D: TRBD1
V: TRBV6-2/TRBV6-3
size: few
J: TRBJ1-1
CDR3: CASSWDSEAFF
DNA: TGTGCCAGCAGTTGGGACAGTGAAGCTTTCTTT

D: NA
V: TRBV6-2/TRBV6-3
size: NA
J: TRBJ1-1
CDR3: CASSYQGLVEAFF
DNA: TGTGCCAGCAGTTACCAGGGGCTGGTAGAAGCTTTCTTT

D: TRBD2
V: TRBV3-1
size: NA
J: TRBJ2-5
CDR3: CATKGAGGRETQYF
DNA: TGTGCCACCAAGGGCGCGGGGGGCAGGGAGACCCAGTACTTC

D: TRBD1
V: TRBV18
size: NA
J: TRBJ1-5
CDR3: CASSPLAMGQGNQPQHF
DNA: TGTGCCAGCTCACCACTGGCAATGGGACAGGGGAATCAGCCCCAGCATTTT

D: TRBD2
V: TRBV27
size: NA
J: TRBJ2-2
CDR3: CASTPSGVITGELFF
DNA: TGTGCCAGCACCCCTAGCGGGGTCATCACCGGGGAGCTGTTTTTT

D: NA
V: TRBV28
size: few
J: TRBJ1-6
CDR3: CASAQVPDLNSPLHF
DNA: TGTGCCAGCGCCCAGGTTCCTGACTTAAATTCACCCCTCCACTTT

D: NA
V: TRBV7-8
size: many
J: TRBJ2-7
CDR3: CASSFGPPYEQYF
DNA: TGTGCCAGCAGCTTTGGGCCCCCCTACGAGCAGTACTTC